This T cell receptor (beta chain) was captured in a study of blood T cell repertoires in COVID-19. This CDR3 spans 14 amino acids. The junction had 1 base not matched to a gene; V was cut back by 0 bases and J by 5 bases. Germline V gene lookup returns CDR1 SGHRS and CDR2 YFSETQ. There are a few counts of this clone. Generated by immunoSEQ multiplex PCR, the TCRdb table keeps only in-frame clones and is missing some. The data show about 120,000 clones, 88% seen once. The sequenced sample was peripheral blood. The origin of this receptor is a woman of 80 years or more with acute or convalescent COVID-19. The V and J genes are TRBV5-1 and TRBJ1-4; 7 nucleotides line up with TRBD1. The CDR3 nucleotides read TGCGCCAGCAGCTTGGGGGACAGCAATGAAAAACTGTTTTTT. This gives the protein CASSLGDSNEKLFF.